The subject of this entry is one T cell receptor (beta chain). The data originate from a study of shared clonotypes between healthy human individuals. The wider study: The donors, two women and three men, were aged 18 to 49.

V dropped 2 bases and J dropped 6; count of bases not matched to a gene: 5. CDR3 length equals 15 residues. The V gene's germline CDR1 is SGHDN and CDR2 FVKESK. It was around 190 ng DNA, 28,000 or so T cell genomes, that sorted-subset replicate PCRs used. Using immunoSEQ multiplex PCR, the repertoire was profiled, and TCRdb retains in-frame clones only, with some absent. The data hold 1.4 million to 1.5 million clones, with roughly 96% observed a single time. The chain is built from TRBV14 and TRBJ1-4; the match to TRBD1 covers 8 bases. The sample was naive CD4+ T cells sorted from blood. The subset is: CD45RA+ positively selected. The TCR originated in a man between 25 and 39 years old in good health. The chain's CDR3 is CASSQPGGAHEKLFF. The DNA of the CDR3 is TGTGCCAGCAGCCAACCAGGGGGCGCGCATGAAAAACTGTTTTTT.